This T cell receptor beta chain derives from a study of CD4 and CD8 cells across lung adenocarcinoma regions. Germline loops: CDR1 MNHEY, CDR2 SVGAGI. V lost 4 bases to trimming and J lost 7 bases, with 14 bases between them. The CDR3 is 14 residues long. TCRdb passed the PCR reads through MiXCR, listing each CDR3 protein once. The sample lists under 25,000 distinct CDR3 sequences, roughly half occurring once. This clonotype occurred many times. The source of this sequence is a male donor with lung adenocarcinoma. The CD4 and CD8 labels of this study may be unreliable. V gene TRBV6-5 combines with J gene TRBJ2-1, with D possibly matching TRBD2 (6 bases). The sample consisted of CD4+ T cells from the center of a lung tumor. The CDR3 region has the DNA TGTGCCAGCAGTTCTCCCGGGAGTAGGAATGAGCAGTTCTTC. This translates into CASSSPGSRNEQFF.